The 21 T cell receptor beta chains given below trace back to one sample, sequenced in a study of T cell responses to AZD1222 COVID-19 vaccine (dated by TCRdb to 2020 to 2023). The sample's time point label is to be understood as: baseline before first vaccination. This specimen's treatment or condition label, interpreted: meningococcal conjugate vaccine given as trial control. Libraries came from the immunoSEQ multiplex PCR assay. In its TCRdb copy, this immuneACCESS table keeps in-frame sequences only and misses some clones. Where compared with another copy, unresolved V genes explain less than half of these, and the others have no known cause. The table for this sample lists some 150,000 clones; 85% to 95% of them were counted only once. Around 1% of the sample lies in the top ten. The sequencing used peripheral blood, collected on day 0 of MenACWY control vaccination. The receptors shown here come from an adult in good health.

This chain links TRBV7-3 with TRBJ2-1, with D tentatively TRBD2 (7 bases). The CDR3 has 17 amino acids. Between the trimmed V and J ends, which lost 4 bases and 0 bases, there was a span of 16 bases. From germline, CDR1 is SGHTA and CDR2 FQGTGA. The CDR3 DNA reads as TGTGCCAGCAGCTCGTCCGGGCGGGGGCCCTCCTACAATGAGCAGTTCTTC. Translation gives CASSSSGRGPSYNEQFF.

This chain links TRBV10-2 with TRBJ2-3; 11 nucleotides line up with TRBD2. Trimming cost V 2 bases and J 2 bases; bases outside gene matches: 3. The CDR3 consists of 16 residues. Germline CDR1 WSHSY, CDR2 SAAADI. CDR3 coding DNA: TGCGCCAGCAGTGAGGCTAGCGGGAGGACCACAGATACGCAGTATTTT. Residues: CASSEASGRTTDTQYF.

V is TRBV3-1 (or the pseudogene TRBV3-2) and J is TRBJ2-7; TRBD1 agrees at 8 bases. The CDR3 length is 15 residues. CDR1 is LGHDT and CDR2 is YNNKEL in the germline V gene (reference sequence). V lost 6 bases to trimming and J lost 2 bases; unmatched junction nucleotides: 9. In DNA form, the CDR3 reads TGTGCCAGCAGTCCCGGTGGGGACAGGACCTACGAGCAGTACTTC. This sequence encodes CASSPGGDRTYEQYF.

This chain links TRBV30 with TRBJ2-7; D possibly corresponds to TRBD1 (6 bases). Per germline, CDR1 GTSNPN and CDR2 SVGIG (reference sequence). This CDR3 contains 13 residues. V lost 5 bases and J lost 2, with 13 bases in between. CDR3 nucleotides: TGTGCCTGGGTGTCGACAGGTCCCTACGAGCAGTACTTC. This translates into CAWVSTGPYEQYF. The full variable domain, rest sourced from reference TRBV30 and TRBJ2-7, is SQTIHQWPATLVQPVGSPLSLECTVEGTSNPNLYWYRQAAGRGLQLLFYSVGIGQISSEVPQNLSASRPQDRQFILSSKKLLLSDSGFYLCAWVSTGPYEQYFGPGTRLTVT.

The rearrangement links TRBV28 to TRBJ1-4; D remains ambiguous. Trimming shortened V by 5 bases and J by 8 bases, and 15 bases separated the two germline ends. The CDR3 contains 14 residues. Germline V gene lookup returns CDR1 MDHEN and CDR2 SYDVKM. For the CDR3, the DNA is TGTGCCAGCAGTCTCAGCGTACAGTTAGAAAAACTGTTTTTT. Translated, it gives CASSLSVQLEKLFF.

Concerning this clone: The CDR3 carries no conserved terminal phenylalanine or tryptophan, so it likely arises from a read error. No DNA is shown, since the ends of the CDR3 on it are uncertain; the CDR3 is the one TCRdb lists. The V and J genes are TRBV15 and TRBJ2-3; TRBD2 reflects the table's D call only, with no check against the DNA. Ends included, the CDR3 has 13 residues. Germline CDR1 is LNHNV and CDR2 is YYDKDF (reference sequence). The CDR3 loop is CATSRDRLAGGPL.

This clone was detected only a few times. This rearrangement joins TRBV7-3 to TRBJ2-7, with unresolved D. This CDR3 comprises 15 residues. Looked up from germline, CDR1 is SGHTA and CDR2 is FQGTGA. V was cut by 5 bases and J by 4 bases, with 18 bases left in between. This CDR3 is CASSQRDKRDYEQYF. The CDR3 DNA follows: TGTGCCAGCAGCCAACGCGATAAAAGGGATTACGAGCAGTACTTC. The complete variable domain, with remaining parts taken from reference TRBV7-3 and TRBJ2-7, reads GAGVSQTPSNKVTEKGKYVELRCDPISGHTALYWYRQSLGQGPEFLIYFQGTGAADDSGLPNDRFFAVRPEGSVSTLKIQRTERGDSAVYLCASSQRDKRDYEQYFGPGTRLTVT.

The chain recombines TRBV13 with TRBJ2-7; no definite D call. CDR3 length: 13 residues. Trimming removed 1 base at V and 0 bases at J, with 4 bases between. Germline V gene data show CDR1 as PRHDT and CDR2 as FYEKMQ (reference sequence). DNA for the CDR3: TGTGCCAGCAGCTTAGACAGCTCCTACGAGCAGTACTTC. It translates to CASSLDSSYEQYF.

This sequence joins TRBV5-1 and TRBJ2-1; TRBD1 matches 10 bases. Per the germline V gene, CDR1 is SGHRS and CDR2 is YFSETQ. Losses at the gene ends were 2 bases for V and 6 bases for J; bases not matched to a gene: 2. The CDR3 runs 14 residues. The CDR3 is CASSFRDRGNEQFF. The CDR3 DNA sequence: TGCGCCAGCAGCTTCCGGGACAGGGGCAATGAGCAGTTCTTC.

DNA for the CDR3: TGCGCCAGCAGCGGCGGGGGGATCACAGATACGCAGTATTTT. This sequence encodes CASSGGGITDTQYF. The rearrangement uses TRBV5-1 and TRBJ2-3; 8 bases are shared with TRBD2. The CDR3 loop spans 14 amino acids. The V segment lost 4 bases and the J segment 2 bases; nucleotides outside the gene matches: 3. Germline CDR1 is SGHRS and CDR2 is YFSETQ.

This sequence joins TRBV5-5 and TRBJ1-1; possibly TRBD1 for D (5 bases). V lost 0 bases, J lost 10 bases, and 13 bases lay in between. The CDR3 has 13 amino acids. Germline V gene data show CDR1 as SGHKS and CDR2 as YYEKEE (reference sequence). CDR3 nucleotide sequence: TGTGCCAGCAGCTTGGTCAGTGAAGGGGTAGCTTTCTTT. Its translation is CASSLVSEGVAFF.

The rearrangement links TRBV11-2 to TRBJ2-5; 10 bases align to TRBD1. Trimming removed 5 bases from V and 7 bases from J; junction bases left unmatched: 10. Germline V gene sequence: CDR1 SGHAT, CDR2 FQNNGV. The CDR3 runs 15 residues. The CDR3 region is CASSLEGQGYGTQYF. The CDR3 DNA reads TGTGCCAGCAGCCTCGAGGGACAGGGGTATGGGACCCAGTACTTC.

This clone was seen a single time. V is TRBV27 and J is TRBJ1-2, with D maybe TRBD1 (6 bases). V dropped 5 bases and J dropped 0 bases, with 13 bases sitting between them. The CDR3 totals 15 residues. Germline V lookup: CDR1 MNHEY, CDR2 SMNVEV (reference sequence). The CDR3 sequence: CASSLKQGTNYGYTF. DNA for the CDR3: TGTGCCAGCAGTCTAAAACAGGGCACTAACTATGGCTACACCTTC.

This chain connects TRBV2 to TRBJ2-1; 9 bases align to TRBD1. V lost 8 bases and J lost 9; bases outside the gene matches: 8. CDR3 length equals 13 residues. Germline CDR1 and CDR2: SNHLY and FYNNEI. Written as DNA, the CDR3 is TGTGCCAGCGTGGGAGGGACAGGGCTTGAGCAGTTCTTC. Protein product: CASVGGTGLEQFF.

The rearrangement links TRBV15 to TRBJ2-7; 12 nucleotides match TRBD2. J was trimmed by 7 bases and V by 2 bases; bases with no gene match: 9. Germline CDR1 LNHNV, CDR2 YYDKDF (reference sequence). The CDR3 contains 16 residues. The CDR3 DNA reads TGTGCCACCAGCAGATCCCGACTAGCGGGAGTAAGTGAGCAGTACTTC. Translating it yields CATSRSRLAGVSEQYF. Combining the CDR3 with reference TRBV15 and TRBJ2-7 gives the whole variable domain DAMVIQNPRYQVTQFGKPVTLSCSQTLNHNVMYWYQQKSSQAPKLLFHYYDKDFNNEADTPDNFQSRRPNTSFCFLDIRSPGLGDTAMYLCATSRSRLAGVSEQYFGPGTRLTVT.

V usage is TRBV6-6 and J usage is TRBJ1-6; D not certain. V lost 7 bases to trimming and J lost 0 bases, with 7 bases between them. This CDR3 contains 14 residues. In germline, CDR1 is MNHNY, CDR2 SVGAGI (reference sequence). The CDR3 bases are TGTGCCAGCACAGCCAGCTCCTATAATTCACCCCTCCACTTT. This codes for CASTASSYNSPLHF.

The rearrangement links TRBV4-1 to TRBJ1-3; TRBD1 might be the D (5 bases). The germline V gene has CDR1 MGHRA and CDR2 YSYEKL. The CDR3 has 18 residues. The ends were cut back, 0 bases at V and 8 bases at J, with 23 bases in the middle. The CDR3 bases are TGCGCCAGCAGCCAAGATTCGGCAAGAAGGGGCATGGGAGACACCATATATTTT. The encoded protein is CASSQDSARRGMGDTIYF.

This chain joins TRBV3-1 (or the pseudogene TRBV3-2) and TRBJ1-1, with D unresolved. Trimming took off 1 base at V and 0 bases at J, with 9 bases between the two ends. This CDR3 region has 15 residues. Germline assignment: CDR1 LGHDT and CDR2 YNNKEL (reference sequence). DNA for the CDR3: TGTGCCAGCAGCCAAGCCCCAGGACTGAACACTGAAGCTTTCTTT. Translation: CASSQAPGLNTEAFF.

The genes are TRBV5-6 and TRBJ1-1, with a tentative D call TRBD1 (5 bases). This CDR3 has 15 residues. With 0 bases removed from V and 1 base from J, the gap between germline ends came to 10 bases. Germline CDR1 is SGHDT and CDR2 is YYEEEE. The CDR3 spells CASSLVPQENTEAFF. For the CDR3, the DNA is TGTGCCAGCAGCTTGGTCCCACAGGAGAACACTGAAGCTTTCTTT.

The rearrangement links TRBV4-2 to TRBJ1-4, with no clear D. CDR1 is LGHNA, CDR2 YNFKEQ, per germline. Trimming removed 0 bases at V and 4 bases at J, with 9 bases between. CDR3 size: 15 residues. In nucleotides, the CDR3 is TGTGCCAGCAGCCAAGACGGGCAGTTTAATGAAAAACTGTTTTTT. Protein: CASSQDGQFNEKLFF.

This chain joins TRBV3-1 (or the pseudogene TRBV3-2) and TRBJ2-1; 10 positions agree with TRBD2. The V gene's germline CDR1 is LGHDT and CDR2 YNNKEL (reference sequence). J lost 8 bases, V lost 1 base, and 8 bases had no gene match. The CDR3 covers 16 residues. CDR3 sequence: CASSQAGAGGPDEQFF. CDR3 coding DNA: TGTGCCAGCAGCCAAGCAGGAGCGGGAGGGCCTGATGAGCAGTTCTTC.